This TCR beta chain was profiled in a study of cytomegalovirus exposure and HLA in healthy donors. Study-wide points: A classifier reportedly called cytomegalovirus status with high sensitivity and specificity. Roughly 170 TCR beta chains were listed as cytomegalovirus-associated.

V trimming: 1 base; J trimming: 6 bases; junction bases outside the gene matches: 3. Germline V gives CDR1 SGHTA, CDR2 FQGNSA. This CDR3 is built from 15 residues. In the case of this clone: Its specificity is unknown.

Profiling relied on immunoSEQ multiplex PCR, and the TCRdb table lists in-frame clones only, not all of them. This sample has about 130,000 clones, with 80% to 90% found just once. The TCR originated in a woman under 30 in good health and CMV-seropositive. The material sequenced was PBMCs. The chain couples TRBV7-2 to TRBJ2-3, with 11 bases identical to TRBD2. The CDR3 nucleotides are TGTGCCAGCAGCTTAGAGACTAGCGGGGTGGATACGCAGTATTTT. It translates to CASSLETSGVDTQYF.